Listed here are 14 T cell receptor beta chains from one sample, sequenced in a study of T cell repertoires in cytomegalovirus infection. TCRdb itself ran the reads through MiXCR, one entry per CDR3 protein. The sample lists 450,000 to 650,000 distinct CDR3 sequences; 26% were seen once. Source material: PBMCs. The receptors originated from a human donor in good health (CMV status not recorded). Some clones in this sample may be carry-over from other donors' samples.

The J gene is TRBJ2-1, the V gene TRBV19; TRBD2 might be the D (5 bases). CDR3 size: 12 residues. Per germline, CDR1 LNHDA and CDR2 SQIVND (reference sequence). The ends were cut back, 3 bases at V and 14 bases at J, with 14 bases in the middle. In DNA, the CDR3 is TGTGCCAGTAGTATCGACGGGGTAGGCGAGTTCTTC. Protein product: CASSIDGVGEFF.

The chain has TRBV7-3 and TRBJ2-2; possibly TRBD2 for D (5 bases). This CDR3 has 14 amino acids. Trimming pared 4 bases from V and 3 bases from J, leaving 9 bases between. Looked up from germline, CDR1 is SGHTA and CDR2 is FQGTGA. This CDR3 reads CASSSSGDTGELFF. The DNA of the CDR3 is TGTGCCAGCAGCTCAAGCGGAGACACCGGGGAGCTGTTTTTT.

This clonotype was picked up many times. The chain employs TRBV7-2 and TRBJ2-3, with TRBD2 identical over 9 bases. From germline, CDR1 is SGHTA and CDR2 FQGNSA. The CDR3 has 16 amino acids. With 3 bases clipped from V and 8 bases from J, the junction kept 12 bases outside the gene matches. CDR3 protein: CASSFTSGQEGVTQYF. The DNA of the CDR3 is TGTGCCAGCAGCTTCACTAGCGGGCAAGAGGGAGTTACGCAGTATTTT. Looking up the rest from reference TRBV7-2 and TRBJ2-3 gives the full variable domain: GAGVSQSPSNKVTEKGKDVELRCDPISGHTALYWYRQSLGQGLEFLIYFQGNSAPDKSGLPSDRFSAERTGGSVSTLTIQRTQQEDSAVYLCASSFTSGQEGVTQYFGPGTRLTVL.

This chain joins TRBV28 and TRBJ1-2; TRBD1 matches 7 bases. The V segment lost 4 bases and the J segment 10 bases; nucleotides outside the gene matches: 3. Germline assignment: CDR1 MDHEN and CDR2 SYDVKM. The CDR3 totals 11 residues. This chain's CDR3 is CASSSTGVYTF. The DNA for the CDR3 is TGTGCCAGCAGTTCCACAGGGGTCTACACCTTC.

This clonotype was recorded a few times. This rearrangement joins TRBV11-2 to TRBJ2-5; D call uncertain. CDR1 and CDR2 from the germline V gene are SGHAT and FQNNGV. This CDR3 has 12 amino acids. V dropped 0 bases and J dropped 3 bases, with 2 bases sitting between them. The CDR3 DNA reads TGTGCCAGCAGCTTAGATAAAGAGACCCAGTACTTC. Translating it yields CASSLDKETQYF.

This clonotype was detected only a few times. J is TRBJ2-7 and V is TRBV28, with TRBD1 identical over 7 bases. Unmatched junction bases numbered 10, after V lost 6 bases and J lost 5 bases. The CDR3 sequence is 14 residues long. CDR1 and CDR2 from the germline V gene are MDHEN and SYDVKM. CDR3 nucleotide sequence: TGTGCCAGCAGACAGACAGGGAGCGGCCACGAGCAGTACTTC. Protein: CASRQTGSGHEQYF.

The chain carries TRBV7-1 and TRBJ1-6, with D maybe TRBD1 (5 bases). TRBV7-1 is classed as an ORF, of uncertain function. With 6 bases removed from V and 7 bases from J, the gap between germline ends came to 19 bases. The CDR3 spans 16 residues. This chain's CDR3 is CASSPPGVGGNSPLHF. The CDR3, as DNA: TGTGCCAGCAGTCCCCCCGGAGTGGGGGGGAATTCACCCCTCCACTTT.

The gene calls are TRBV19 and TRBJ1-1; D is unclear. There are 13 residues in the CDR3. Trimming cost V 6 bases and J 5 bases, with 13 bases left between them. From germline, CDR1 is LNHDA and CDR2 SQIVND (reference sequence). The CDR3 reads CASSRYSGTEAFF. CDR3 DNA: TGTGCCAGTAGCCGGTATTCTGGAACTGAAGCTTTCTTT.

This clonotype was detected ten times or more. The V and J genes are TRBV7-2 and TRBJ1-2; the D gene is possibly TRBD1 (5 bases). Trimming stripped 0 bases from V and 2 bases from J, with 13 bases between. The CDR3 is 16 amino acids. The germline V gene encodes CDR1 SGHTA and CDR2 FQGNSA. The CDR3 coding sequence is TGTGCCAGCAGCTTAGCGCCAGGGAAAGTGAACTATGGCTACACCTTC. It yields the protein CASSLAPGKVNYGYTF.

In this sample, this clonotype turned up a few times. The rearrangement links TRBV7-9 to TRBJ1-1; D is possibly TRBD1 (5 bases). The V end was cut by 1 base, the J end by 5 bases, with 8 bases between. The CDR3 extends over 13 amino acids. The germline V gene has CDR1 SEHNR and CDR2 FQNEAQ (reference sequence). CDR3 nucleotide sequence: TGTGCCAGCAGCTTAGTTAAGGGGACTGAAGCTTTCTTT. Translation gives CASSLVKGTEAFF.

This clonotype was recorded many times. V is TRBV7-2 and J is TRBJ1-1, with D perhaps matching TRBD1 (5 bases). V shed 5 bases and J shed 0 bases, with 10 bases lying between them. The germline CDR1 and CDR2 sequences are SGHTA and FQGNSA. The CDR3 totals 14 residues. For the CDR3, the DNA is TGTGCCAGCAGCAGACCGGGGGTGAACACTGAAGCTTTCTTT. Amino acids: CASSRPGVNTEAFF.

The V gene is TRBV5-4, the J gene TRBJ1-2; TRBD1 aligns across 7 bases. The CDR3 has 14 residues. Germline V gene sequence: CDR1 SGHNT, CDR2 YYREEE (reference sequence). V lost 0 bases to trimming and J lost 8 bases; unmatched junction nucleotides: 7. In DNA, the CDR3 is TGTGCCAGCAGCTTGGGACAGGGAAGGGTAGGCTACACCTTC. This codes for CASSLGQGRVGYTF.

This clonotype was seen at least ten times. J is TRBJ1-5 and V is TRBV7-2; possibly TRBD1 for D (5 bases). The CDR3 has 16 amino acids. Germline V gene data show CDR1 as SGHTA and CDR2 as FQGNSA. V was trimmed by 5 bases and J by 5 bases, leaving 19 bases between them. CDR3: CASSPRTVLGDQPQHF. For the CDR3, the DNA is TGTGCCAGCAGCCCGCGGACGGTCTTGGGGGATCAGCCCCAGCATTTT.

The chain combines TRBV14 with TRBJ2-1; D is ambiguous. Germline V gene sequence: CDR1 SGHDN, CDR2 FVKESK. This CDR3 comprises 16 residues. V gave up 1 base and J gave up 3 bases, with 13 bases separating them. CDR3 protein: CASSQVPLDGYNEQFF. The DNA of the CDR3 is TGTGCCAGCAGCCAAGTTCCTCTGGACGGCTACAATGAGCAGTTCTTC.